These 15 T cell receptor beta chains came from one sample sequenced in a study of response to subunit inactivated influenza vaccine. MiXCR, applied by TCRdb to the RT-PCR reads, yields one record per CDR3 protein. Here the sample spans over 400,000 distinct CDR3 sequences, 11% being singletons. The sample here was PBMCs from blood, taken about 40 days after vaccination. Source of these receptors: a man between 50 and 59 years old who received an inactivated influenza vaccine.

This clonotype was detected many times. CDR3 in DNA: TGCAGCGTTGAAGCGACAGGGGTATACGACGAGCAGTACTTC. This translates into CSVEATGVYDEQYF. V gene TRBV29-1 combines with J gene TRBJ2-7; 8 bases match TRBD1. V was pared by 1 base and J by 5 bases, with 7 bases of the junction left unmatched. The CDR3 has 14 amino acids. The V gene's germline CDR1 is SQVTM and CDR2 ANQGSEA.

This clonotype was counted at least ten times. CDR3 loop: CSARGGHANTGELFF. For the CDR3, the DNA is TGCAGTGCTAGGGGGGGCCACGCGAACACCGGGGAGCTGTTTTTT. The chain is built from TRBV20-1 and TRBJ2-2; the D call may be TRBD1 or TRBD2 (6 bases each). Germline V gives CDR1 DFQATT, CDR2 SNEGSKA (reference sequence). The CDR3 contains 15 residues. Between the trimmed V and J ends, which lost 3 bases and 0 bases, there was a span of 11 bases.

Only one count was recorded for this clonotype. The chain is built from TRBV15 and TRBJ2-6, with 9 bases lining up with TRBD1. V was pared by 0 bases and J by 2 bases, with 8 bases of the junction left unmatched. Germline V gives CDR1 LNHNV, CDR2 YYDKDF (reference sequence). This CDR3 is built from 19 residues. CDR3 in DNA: TGTGCCACCAGCAGAGATAACGGACAGGGGATCCCTGGGGCCAACGTCCTGACTTTC. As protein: CATSRDNGQGIPGANVLTF. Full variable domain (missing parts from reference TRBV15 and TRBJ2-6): DAMVIQNPRYQVTQFGKPVTLSCSQTLNHNVMYWYQQKSSQAPKLLFHYYDKDFNNEADTPDNFQSRRPNTSFCFLDIRSPGLGDTAMYLCATSRDNGQGIPGANVLTFGAGSRLTVL.

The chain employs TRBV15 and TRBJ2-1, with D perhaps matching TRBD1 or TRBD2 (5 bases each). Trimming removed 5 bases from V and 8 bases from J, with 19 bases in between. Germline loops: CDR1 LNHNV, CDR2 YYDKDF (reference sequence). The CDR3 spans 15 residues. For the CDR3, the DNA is TGTGCCACCAGCGGAGGAAGGGGACCTGGCGATGAGCAGTTCTTC. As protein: CATSGGRGPGDEQFF.

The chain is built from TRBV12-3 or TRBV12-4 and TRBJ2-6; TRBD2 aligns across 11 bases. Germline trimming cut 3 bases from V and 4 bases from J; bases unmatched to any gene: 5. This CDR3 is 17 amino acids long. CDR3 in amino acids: CASSFLAGGTGANVLTF. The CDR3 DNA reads TGTGCCAGCAGTTTCCTAGCGGGAGGTACCGGGGCCAACGTCCTGACTTTC.

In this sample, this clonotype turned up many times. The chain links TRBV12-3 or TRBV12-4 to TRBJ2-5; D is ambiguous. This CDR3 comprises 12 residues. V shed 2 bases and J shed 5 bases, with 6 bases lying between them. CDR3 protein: CASSLLVETQYF. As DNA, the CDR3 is TGTGCCAGCAGTTTATTGGTGGAGACCCAGTACTTC.

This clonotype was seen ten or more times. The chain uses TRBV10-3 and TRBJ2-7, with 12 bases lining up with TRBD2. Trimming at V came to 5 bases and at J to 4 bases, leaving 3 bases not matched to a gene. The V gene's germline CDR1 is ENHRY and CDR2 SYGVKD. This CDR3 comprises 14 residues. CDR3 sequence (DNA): TGTGCCATCAGTAGACTAGCGGGAGAGTACGAGCAGTACTTC. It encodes CAISRLAGEYEQYF.

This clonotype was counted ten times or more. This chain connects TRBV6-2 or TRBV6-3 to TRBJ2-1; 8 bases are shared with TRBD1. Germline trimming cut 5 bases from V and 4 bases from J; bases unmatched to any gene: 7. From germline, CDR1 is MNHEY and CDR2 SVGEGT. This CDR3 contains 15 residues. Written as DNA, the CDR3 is TGTGCCAGCAGTCCCGGGACAGGTCATTACAATGAGCAGTTCTTC. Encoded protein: CASSPGTGHYNEQFF.

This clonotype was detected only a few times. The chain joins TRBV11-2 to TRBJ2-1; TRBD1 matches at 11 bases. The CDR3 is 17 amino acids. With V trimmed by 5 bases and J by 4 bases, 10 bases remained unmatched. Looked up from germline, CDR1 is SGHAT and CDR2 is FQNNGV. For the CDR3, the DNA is TGTGCCAGCAGCCCCCCCCGCCGGGACAGGGGGTACAATGAGCAGTTCTTC. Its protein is CASSPPRRDRGYNEQFF.

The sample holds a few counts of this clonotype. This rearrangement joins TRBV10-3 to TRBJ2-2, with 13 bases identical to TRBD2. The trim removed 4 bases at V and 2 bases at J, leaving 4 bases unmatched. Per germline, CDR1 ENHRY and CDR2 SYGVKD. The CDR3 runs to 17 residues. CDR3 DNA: TGTGCCATCAGTGTGACTAGCGGGGGGTCCAACACCGGGGAGCTGTTTTTT. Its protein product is CAISVTSGGSNTGELFF.

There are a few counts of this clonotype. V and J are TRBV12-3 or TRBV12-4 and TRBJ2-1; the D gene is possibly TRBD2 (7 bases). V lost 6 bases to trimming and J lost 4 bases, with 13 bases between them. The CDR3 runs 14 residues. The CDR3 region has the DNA TGTGCCAGCAGAGGGGGGGGAGGGTACAATGAGCAGTTCTTC. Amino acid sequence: CASRGGGGYNEQFF.

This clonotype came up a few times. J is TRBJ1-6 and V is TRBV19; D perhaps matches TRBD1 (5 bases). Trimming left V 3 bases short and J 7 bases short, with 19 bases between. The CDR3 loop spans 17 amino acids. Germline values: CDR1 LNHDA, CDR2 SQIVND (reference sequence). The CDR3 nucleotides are TGTGCCAGTAGTATGAGGAGGGGTCAGCATGTGAATTCACCCCTCCACTTT. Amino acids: CASSMRRGQHVNSPLHF.

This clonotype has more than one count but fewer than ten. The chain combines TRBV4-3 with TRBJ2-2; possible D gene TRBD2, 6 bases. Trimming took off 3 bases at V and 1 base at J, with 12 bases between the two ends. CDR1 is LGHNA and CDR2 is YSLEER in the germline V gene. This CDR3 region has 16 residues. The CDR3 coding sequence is TGCGCCAGCAGCCACTCAACGCGGGGGAACACCGGGGAGCTGTTTTTT. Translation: CASSHSTRGNTGELFF.

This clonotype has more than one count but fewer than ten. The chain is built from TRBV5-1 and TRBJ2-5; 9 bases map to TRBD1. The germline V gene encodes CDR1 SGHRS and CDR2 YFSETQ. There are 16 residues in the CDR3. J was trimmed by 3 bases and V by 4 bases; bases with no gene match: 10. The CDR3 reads CASSKTGTGFEETQYF. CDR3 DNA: TGCGCCAGCAGCAAGACCGGGACAGGGTTTGAAGAGACCCAGTACTTC.

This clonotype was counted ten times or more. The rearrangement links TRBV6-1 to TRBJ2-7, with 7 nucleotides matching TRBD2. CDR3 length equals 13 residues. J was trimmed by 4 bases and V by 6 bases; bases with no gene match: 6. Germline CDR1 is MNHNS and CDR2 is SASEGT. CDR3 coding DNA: TGTGCCAGCAGCCTCCTCGGGGGGTACGAGCAGTACTTC. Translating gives CASSLLGGYEQYF.